This T cell receptor beta chain appears in the sequencing data of a study of vaccination effects on CD4 cells after COVID-19. Concerning this clone itself: Its target is not known.

Before sequencing took place, the ViraFEST assay used viral peptide pools to expand antigen-specific CD4+ T cells. The culture ran for roughly 10 days before CD4+ T cells were isolated. Participants got two doses of BNT162b2 or mRNA-1273 vaccine. TCRdb keeps only in-frame clones here, not all; method: immunoSEQ multiplex PCR. This table has about 72,000 clones, about 86% appearing once. The receptor was derived from a human donor who received a COVID-19 vaccine. Sample: CD4+ T cells from PBMCs cultured with HCoV-229E spike peptides, taken after COVID-19 vaccination.

CDR3 nucleotide sequence: TGTGCCAGCAGTTCCCAGGCCACAAATGAGCAGTTCTTC. Translated, it gives CASSSQATNEQFF. The chain recombines TRBV2 with TRBJ2-1; no clear D gene. This CDR3 is 13 amino acids long. Looked up from germline, CDR1 is SNHLY and CDR2 is FYNNEI. Trimming took off 5 bases at V and 7 bases at J, with 12 bases between the two ends.